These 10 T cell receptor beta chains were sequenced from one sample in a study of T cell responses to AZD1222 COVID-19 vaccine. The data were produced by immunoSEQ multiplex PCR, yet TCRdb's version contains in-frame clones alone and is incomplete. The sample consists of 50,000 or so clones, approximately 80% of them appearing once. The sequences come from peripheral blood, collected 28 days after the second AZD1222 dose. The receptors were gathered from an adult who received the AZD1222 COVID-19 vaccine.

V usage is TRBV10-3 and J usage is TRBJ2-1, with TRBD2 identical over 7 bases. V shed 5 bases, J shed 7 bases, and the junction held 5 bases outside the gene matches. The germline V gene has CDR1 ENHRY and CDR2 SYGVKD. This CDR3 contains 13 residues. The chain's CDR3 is CAISLGLENEQFF. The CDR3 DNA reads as TGTGCCATCAGTCTCGGACTAGAGAATGAGCAGTTCTTC.

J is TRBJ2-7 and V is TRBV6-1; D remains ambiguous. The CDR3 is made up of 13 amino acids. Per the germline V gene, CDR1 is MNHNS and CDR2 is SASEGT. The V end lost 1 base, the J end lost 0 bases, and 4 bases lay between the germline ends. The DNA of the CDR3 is TGTGCCAGCAGTGAAGGAAACTCCTACGAGCAGTACGTC. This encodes CASSEGNSYEQYV.

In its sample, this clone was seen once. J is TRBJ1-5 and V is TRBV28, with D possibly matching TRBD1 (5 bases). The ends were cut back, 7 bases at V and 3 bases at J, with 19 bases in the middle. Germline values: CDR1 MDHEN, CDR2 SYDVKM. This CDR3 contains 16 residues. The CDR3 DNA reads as TGTGCCAGCACCCTGGGTGGGGCGAACCCCAATCAGCCCCAGCATTTT. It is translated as CASTLGGANPNQPQHF.

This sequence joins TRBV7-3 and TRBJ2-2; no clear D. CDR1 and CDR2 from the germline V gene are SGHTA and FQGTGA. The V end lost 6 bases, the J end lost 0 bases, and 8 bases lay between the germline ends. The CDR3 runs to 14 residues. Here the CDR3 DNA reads TGTGCCAGCAGAACTCATCCGAACACCGGGGAGCTGTTTTTT. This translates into CASRTHPNTGELFF.

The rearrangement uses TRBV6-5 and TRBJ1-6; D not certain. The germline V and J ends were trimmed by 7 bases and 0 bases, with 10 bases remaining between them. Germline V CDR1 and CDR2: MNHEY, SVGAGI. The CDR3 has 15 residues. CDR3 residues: CASKPRSSYNSPLHF. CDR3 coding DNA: TGTGCCAGCAAACCCCGGAGCTCCTATAATTCACCCCTCCACTTT.

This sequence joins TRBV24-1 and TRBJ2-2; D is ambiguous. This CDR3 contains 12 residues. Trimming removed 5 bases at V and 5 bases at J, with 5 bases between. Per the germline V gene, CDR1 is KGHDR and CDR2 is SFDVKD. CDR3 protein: CATSGDTGELFF. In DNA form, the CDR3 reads TGTGCCACCAGTGGGGATACCGGGGAGCTGTTTTTT.

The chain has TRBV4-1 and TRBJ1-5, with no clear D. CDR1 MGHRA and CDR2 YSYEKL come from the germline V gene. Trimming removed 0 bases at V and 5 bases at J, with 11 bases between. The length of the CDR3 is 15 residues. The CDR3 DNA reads TGCGCCAGCAGCCAAGAGTCAGGAGTCTATCAGCCCCAGCATTTT. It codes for CASSQESGVYQPQHF.

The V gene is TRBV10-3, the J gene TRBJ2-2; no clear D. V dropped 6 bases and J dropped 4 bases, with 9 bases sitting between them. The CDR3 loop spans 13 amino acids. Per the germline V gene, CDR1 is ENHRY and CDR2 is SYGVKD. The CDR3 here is CAISTITTGELFF. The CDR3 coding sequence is TGTGCCATCAGCACAATTACCACCGGGGAGCTGTTTTTT.

CDR3 DNA sequence: TGTGCCAGCTCACCATCACCTTTAGTAGATGGTGAAAAACTGTTTTTT. Protein: CASSPSPLVDGEKLFF. The rearrangement joins TRBV18 to TRBJ1-4; no clear D. Trimming pared 2 bases from V and 7 bases from J, leaving 17 bases between. Looked up from germline, CDR1 is KGHSH and CDR2 is LQKENI. The CDR3 sequence is 16 residues long. Looking up the rest from reference TRBV18 and TRBJ1-4 gives the full variable domain: NAGVMQNPRHLVRRRGQEARLRCSPMKGHSHVYWYRQLPEEGLKFMVYLQKENIIDESGMPKERFSAEFPKEGPSILRIQQVVRGDSAAYFCASSPSPLVDGEKLFFGSGTQLSVL.

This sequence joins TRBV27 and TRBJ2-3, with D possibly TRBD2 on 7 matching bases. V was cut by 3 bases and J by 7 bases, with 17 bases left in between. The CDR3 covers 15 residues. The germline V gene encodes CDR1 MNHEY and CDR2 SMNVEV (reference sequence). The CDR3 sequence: CASSFATGGVYTQYF. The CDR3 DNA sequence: TGTGCCAGCAGTTTTGCTACGGGGGGCGTATATACGCAGTATTTT.